The 28 T cell receptor beta chains listed next were all sequenced from one sample in a study of early T cells in non-severe SARS-CoV-2 infection. TCRdb reprocessed the 5' RACE reads with MiXCR, giving one entry per CDR3 protein. The sample records 43,000 or so distinct CDR3 sequences, roughly 7% being singletons. Material: whole blood. These receptors were obtained from an adult who was a healthcare worker with PCR-confirmed SARS-CoV-2 infection or an uninfected control (not recorded which).

In this sample, this clonotype turned up many times. The genes are TRBV1 and TRBJ1-5; TRBD1, as called in the table, went unchecked against the DNA. TRBV1 is a known pseudogene. This CDR3 spans 16 amino acids. This chain's CDR3 is CTSSQDLLRAKINRHF. The CDR3 DNA reads as TGCACCAGCAGCCAAGATCTCCTCAGGGCGAAAATCAATCGGCATTTT.

This clonotype was observed a handful of times. The chain carries TRBV21-1 and TRBJ2-7; TRBD1, as called in the table, went unchecked against the DNA. TRBV21-1 is tagged as a pseudogene. CDR3 length: 15 amino acids. The CDR3 DNA is TGTGCCAGCAGCCCCCCCCGGGGGCCCACCTACGAGCAGTACTTC. Encoded protein: CASSPPRGPTYEQYF.

In its sample, this clonotype was seen a few times. The V gene is TRBV5-1, the J gene TRBJ2-3; TRBD2 matches at 7 bases. CDR3 length: 16 amino acids. V dropped 2 bases and J dropped 10; count of bases not matched to a gene: 16. CDR1 is SGHRS and CDR2 is YFSETQ in the germline V gene. DNA of the CDR3: TGCGCCAGCAGCTTCGCTAGCGGACCTTTTTTGAAGGCGCAGTATTTT. Amino acids: CASSFASGPFLKAQYF.

This clonotype appeared many times. The V gene is TRBV5-1, the J gene TRBJ2-5, with D perhaps given as TRBD1 or TRBD2 (5 bases each). CDR1 is SGHRS and CDR2 is YFSETQ in the germline V gene. The CDR3 extends over 13 amino acids. Trimming shortened V by 0 bases and J by 6 bases, and 9 bases separated the two germline ends. The CDR3 DNA is TGCGCCAGCAGCTTGGATGAGGGGAAGACCCAGTACTTC. As protein: CASSLDEGKTQYF.

This clonotype was counted a few times. The rearrangement uses TRBV7-2 and TRBJ2-3; D unresolved. Germline CDR1 and CDR2: SGHTA and FQGNSA. Trimming stripped 5 bases from V and 0 bases from J, with 3 bases between. This CDR3 region has 12 residues. The chain's CDR3 is CASSISTDTQYF. DNA for the CDR3: TGTGCCAGCAGCATTAGCACAGATACGCAGTATTTT.

This clonotype appeared many times. The rearrangement joins TRBV28 to TRBJ2-1; 7 bases are a match to TRBD2. Germline CDR1 reads MDHEN; CDR2 reads SYDVKM. V dropped 6 bases and J dropped 0; count of bases not matched to a gene: 2. The CDR3 consists of 14 residues. CDR3 bases: TGTGCCAGCAGCGGGGGGAGCTCCTACAATGAGCAGTTCTTC. Protein product: CASSGGSSYNEQFF.

In this sample, this clonotype turned up a few times. Here the CDR3 reads CASSQLLAGVTQYF. The CDR3 DNA sequence: TGCGCCAGCAGCCAACTATTAGCGGGGGTAACCCAGTACTTC. The V and J genes are TRBV4-3 and TRBJ2-5; 9 bases match TRBD2. Per the germline V gene, CDR1 is LGHNA and CDR2 is YSLEER. V lost 2 bases and J lost 8; bases outside the gene matches: 6. The CDR3 is made up of 14 amino acids.

The rearrangement uses TRBV18 and TRBJ2-7; D is unclear. Germline lookup yields CDR1 KGHSH and CDR2 LQKENI. CDR3 length equals 15 residues. V was shortened by 3 bases and J by 3 bases, with 15 bases between the two germline ends. The CDR3 is CASSPLGPPGYEQYF. For the CDR3, the DNA is TGTGCCAGCTCACCGCTAGGACCTCCAGGCTACGAGCAGTACTTC. Full variable domain (outside the CDR3, taken from reference TRBV18 and TRBJ2-7): NAGVMQNPRHLVRRRGQEARLRCSPMKGHSHVYWYRQLPEEGLKFMVYLQKENIIDESGMPKERFSAEFPKEGPSILRIQQVVRGDSAAYFCASSPLGPPGYEQYFGPGTRLTVT.

The chain employs TRBV11-2 and TRBJ1-4, with D possibly being TRBD1 (6 bases). The length of the CDR3 is 15 residues. Germline assignment: CDR1 SGHAT and CDR2 FQNNGV. The V and J ends lost 4 bases and 8 bases respectively, with 17 bases between them. The CDR3 DNA follows: TGTGCCAGCAGCTCTCCGGGACATCCTACGGAAAAACTGTTTTTT. It encodes CASSSPGHPTEKLFF.

This clonotype was seen at least ten times. The rearrangement links TRBV6-6 to TRBJ2-1; D may be TRBD1 (5 bases). V was pared by 0 bases and J by 6 bases, with 24 bases between. The CDR3 runs 19 residues. Germline assignment: CDR1 MNHNY and CDR2 SVGAGI (reference sequence). CDR3 sequence: CASSYSMGFGQGQGNEQFF. The CDR3 coding sequence is TGTGCCAGCAGTTACTCAATGGGGTTCGGCCAGGGTCAAGGCAATGAGCAGTTCTTC.

This clonotype was seen at least ten times. The genes are TRBV18 and TRBJ1-6; D call uncertain. CDR3 length: 16 residues. V was cut by 3 bases and J by 7 bases, with 16 bases left in between. Germline V gene sequence: CDR1 KGHSH, CDR2 LQKENI. The CDR3: CASSPLPDSKNSPLHF. In nucleotides, the CDR3 is TGTGCCAGCTCACCTCTACCGGATTCGAAAAATTCACCCCTCCACTTT.

This clonotype was counted at least ten times. V gene TRBV5-1 combines with J gene TRBJ1-1; D ambiguous. The germline V gene has CDR1 SGHRS and CDR2 YFSETQ. CDR3 length: 13 amino acids. V was cut by 0 bases and J by 1 base, with 4 bases left in between. CDR3 sequence: CASSLEANTEAFF. The CDR3 bases are TGCGCCAGCAGCTTGGAAGCGAACACTGAAGCTTTCTTT.

This clonotype was recorded at least ten times. V and J are TRBV10-3 and TRBJ2-3, with D maybe TRBD2 (6 bases). V was trimmed by 11 bases and J by 2 bases, leaving 14 bases between them. Germline CDR1 ENHRY, CDR2 SYGVKD. This CDR3 has 13 amino acids. The CDR3 loop is CAAGRGFTDTQYF. In DNA form, the CDR3 reads TGTGCCGCCGGGCGGGGATTCACAGATACGCAGTATTTT.

This clonotype showed up many times. V is TRBV19 and J is TRBJ2-3; D is ambiguous. Germline V gene lookup returns CDR1 LNHDA and CDR2 SQIVND (reference sequence). V shed 3 bases and J shed 5 bases, with 12 bases lying between them. The CDR3 has 14 amino acids. The CDR3 protein is CASSMTRGVDTQYF. CDR3 nucleotides: TGTGCCAGTAGTATGACCAGAGGCGTAGATACGCAGTATTTT.

This clonotype showed up many times. The chain uses TRBV28 and TRBJ2-5; TRBD1 agrees at 10 bases. The germline V gene encodes CDR1 MDHEN and CDR2 SYDVKM. The V gene end was trimmed by 3 bases and the J gene end by 4 bases; junction bases not matched to a gene: 8. There are 16 residues in the CDR3. This CDR3 is CASSFETGGVGETQYF. For the CDR3, the DNA is TGTGCCAGCAGTTTTGAGACAGGGGGCGTCGGAGAGACCCAGTACTTC.

This clonotype was seen ten or more times. The rearrangement uses TRBV29-1 and TRBJ2-7; the match to TRBD2 covers 7 bases. The length of the CDR3 is 13 residues. Germline values: CDR1 SQVTM, CDR2 ANQGSEA. V lost 5 bases, J lost 2 bases, and 6 bases stayed unmatched. The CDR3 region has the DNA TGCAGCGTTCGGGACTATGGGACCTACGAGCAGTACTTC. The encoded protein is CSVRDYGTYEQYF.

The J gene is TRBJ1-2, the V gene TRBV19; possible D gene TRBD1, 5 bases. The germline V gene encodes CDR1 LNHDA and CDR2 SQIVND (reference sequence). Trimming cost V 2 bases and J 2 bases, with 12 bases left between them. This CDR3 contains 15 residues. DNA for the CDR3: TGTGCCAGTAGTATAAGGGGCTCGACAAACTATGGCTACACCTTC. It translates to CASSIRGSTNYGYTF.

This clonotype came up a few times. The chain is built from TRBV5-1 and TRBJ1-5; 7 positions match TRBD1. V lost 3 bases and J lost 5; bases outside the gene matches: 5. This CDR3 has 14 amino acids. CDR1 and CDR2 from the germline V gene are SGHRS and YFSETQ. The CDR3 nucleotides read TGCGCCAGCAGCTCGGGACAGCCGGATCAGCCCCAGCATTTT. Translated, it gives CASSSGQPDQPQHF.

A few counts support this clonotype. The V gene is TRBV7-2, the J gene TRBJ2-1; possible D gene TRBD2, 5 bases. CDR3 length: 12 residues. Germline V CDR1 and CDR2: SGHTA, FQGNSA. Trimming took off 7 bases at V and 6 bases at J, with 10 bases between the two ends. The CDR3 reads CASTPTSNEQFF. Written as DNA, the CDR3 is TGTGCCAGCACCCCCACTAGCAATGAGCAGTTCTTC.

In its sample, this clonotype was seen many times. V and J are TRBV7-9 and TRBJ2-7; D is unresolved. Germline CDR1 is SEHNR and CDR2 is FQNEAQ (reference sequence). There are 13 residues in the CDR3. Trimming took 5 bases from V and 3 from J, leaving 11 bases between them. CDR3 in amino acids: CASSRSLGYEQYF. CDR3 coding DNA: TGTGCCAGCAGCCGGTCCTTGGGCTACGAGCAGTACTTC.

In its sample, this clonotype was seen many times. The chain joins TRBV20-1 to TRBJ1-6; 9 bases are a match to TRBD1. The CDR3 is 13 amino acids. Germline V lookup: CDR1 DFQATT, CDR2 SNEGSKA (reference sequence). Unmatched junction bases numbered 3, after V lost 3 bases and J lost 9 bases. The CDR3 is CSASETGGSPLHF. CDR3 nucleotide sequence: TGCAGTGCTAGCGAGACAGGGGGTTCACCCCTCCACTTT.

This clonotype was counted many times. The chain uses TRBV6-5 and TRBJ2-2; D ambiguous. The V gene lost 4 bases and the J gene lost 0 bases, with 6 bases spanning the gap. Germline V gene sequence: CDR1 MNHEY, CDR2 SVGAGI. There are 14 residues in the CDR3. For the CDR3, the DNA is TGTGCCAGCAGTTCCATAACGAACACCGGGGAGCTGTTTTTT. Its translation is CASSSITNTGELFF.

In this sample, this clonotype turned up a few times. This chain connects TRBV6-5 to TRBJ2-3; D possibly uses TRBD1 or TRBD2 (5 bases each). Germline loops: CDR1 MNHEY, CDR2 SVGAGI. V lost 2 bases, J lost 1 base, and 10 bases lay in between. The CDR3 covers 15 residues. The CDR3 reads CASSYEEGRTDTQYF. DNA of the CDR3: TGTGCCAGCAGTTACGAAGAGGGGCGCACAGATACGCAGTATTTT.

There are many counts of this clonotype. This chain joins TRBV18 and TRBJ1-1; 8 nucleotides align to TRBD1. Trimming at V came to 8 bases and at J to 1 base, leaving 3 bases not matched to a gene. The CDR3 sequence is 13 residues long. CDR1 and CDR2 (germline): KGHSH, LQKENI. DNA of the CDR3: TGTGCCAGCGGGGGACAGGCGAACACTGAAGCTTTCTTT. It yields the protein CASGGQANTEAFF.

This clonotype was found a few times. The gene calls are TRBV6-5 and TRBJ2-7; the D gene is possibly TRBD1 (6 bases). CDR1 and CDR2 from the germline V gene are MNHEY and SVGAGI. Trimming took 0 bases from V and 7 from J, leaving 10 bases between them. The CDR3 spans 13 residues. The CDR3 region is CASSYSSGQEQYF. CDR3 nucleotides: TGTGCCAGCAGTTACTCTTCAGGACAGGAGCAGTACTTC.

The gene calls are TRBV28 and TRBJ1-5; D ambiguous. With 7 bases removed from V and 7 bases from J, the gap between germline ends came to 14 bases. The V gene's germline CDR1 is MDHEN and CDR2 SYDVKM. The CDR3 runs to 13 residues. The CDR3 loop reads CASTPGGLQPQHF. DNA of the CDR3: TGTGCCAGCACCCCGGGAGGGTTGCAGCCCCAGCATTTT.

This clonotype came up many times. The CDR3 sequence: CASSPRTAISGDTEAFF. Written as DNA, the CDR3 is TGTGCCAGCAGTCCGAGAACGGCCATTAGTGGGGACACTGAAGCTTTCTTT. The chain carries TRBV27 and TRBJ1-1; D is unresolved. The CDR3 length is 17 residues. V gave up 5 bases and J gave up 3 bases, with 22 bases separating them. Germline CDR1 MNHEY, CDR2 SMNVEV (reference sequence).

The sample holds many counts of this clonotype. This rearrangement joins TRBV24-1 to TRBJ1-5; D gene unclear. V lost 6 bases and J lost 3, with 11 bases in between. CDR1 is KGHDR, CDR2 SFDVKD, per germline. CDR3 length equals 14 residues. CDR3 nucleotides: TGTGCCACCAGTTCGGCGGGGTTCAATCAGCCCCAGCATTTT. Translation gives CATSSAGFNQPQHF.